Following are 3 T cell receptor beta chains from one sample sequenced in a study of cytomegalovirus exposure and HLA in healthy donors. Generated by immunoSEQ multiplex PCR, the TCRdb table keeps only in-frame clones and is missing some. The sample has 250,000 to 400,000 clones; approximately 88% are singletons. The sequenced sample was PBMCs. The receptors were sampled from a man aged 25 to 40 in good health and CMV-seronegative.

The rearrangement joins TRBV4-3 to TRBJ2-7; TRBD2 aligns across 7 bases. This CDR3 comprises 15 residues. The V and J ends lost 0 bases and 2 bases, in that order; junction bases with no gene match: 4. Germline V lookup: CDR1 LGHNA, CDR2 YSLEER. The CDR3 sequence: CASSQDRGGTYEQYF. For the CDR3, the DNA is TGCGCCAGCAGCCAAGATAGGGGAGGGACCTACGAGCAGTACTTC.

V usage is TRBV5-4 and J usage is TRBJ1-4, with D maybe TRBD1 (6 bases). The germline CDR1 and CDR2 sequences are SGHNT and YYREEE (reference sequence). This CDR3 is built from 14 residues. Trimming pared 4 bases from V and 3 bases from J, leaving 10 bases between. The CDR3 DNA reads TGTGCCAGCAGCCTAGGACAGCCTAATGAAAAACTGTTTTTT. Translating gives CASSLGQPNEKLFF.

V is TRBV5-5 and J is TRBJ2-3; no reliable D call. The germline V gene encodes CDR1 SGHKS and CDR2 YYEKEE (reference sequence). This CDR3 comprises 14 residues. Trimming pared 4 bases from V and 4 bases from J, leaving 13 bases between. This chain's CDR3 is CASSLRILADTQYF. For the CDR3, the DNA is TGTGCCAGCAGCCTGAGGATTTTAGCAGATACGCAGTATTTT.